One and the same sample provided the 16 T cell receptor beta chains below, sequenced in a study of CD8+CD57+ T cells in acquired aplastic anemia. It was genomic DNA that served as the template for profiling TCR beta VDJ and CDR3. TCRdb reanalysed the reads using MiXCR and keeps one entry per CDR3 protein. The sample lists 350,000 to 450,000 distinct CDR3 sequences, 55% to 70% seen once, with 3.5% to 4.5% in the top ten. Sequenced sample: sorted CD4+, CD8+, or CD8+CD57+ T cells (not recorded which) from PBMCs. The receptors originated from a human donor in good health, serving as a control.

This rearrangement joins TRBV5-6 to TRBJ2-7; D is unclear. The CDR3 totals 14 residues. Deletions cut 0 bases from V and 3 bases from J, with 10 bases between. In germline, CDR1 is SGHDT, CDR2 YYEEEE. Written as DNA, the CDR3 is TGTGCCAGCAGCTTGGGACCGGAGAGCTACGAGCAGTACTTC. It codes for CASSLGPESYEQYF.

This clonotype showed up many times. The chain carries TRBV30 and TRBJ1-5; possibly TRBD1 for D (5 bases). Germline V CDR1 and CDR2: GTSNPN, SVGIG (reference sequence). V shed 0 bases and J shed 0 bases, with 9 bases lying between them. The CDR3 has 15 amino acids. Here the CDR3 DNA reads TGTGCCTGGAGTGTACCAGGGTTTAGCAATCAGCCCCAGCATTTT. This sequence encodes CAWSVPGFSNQPQHF. Variable domain in full (rest from reference TRBV30 and TRBJ1-5): SQTIHQWPATLVQPVGSPLSLECTVEGTSNPNLYWYRQAAGRGLQLLFYSVGIGQISSEVPQNLSASRPQDRQFILSSKKLLLSDSGFYLCAWSVPGFSNQPQHFGDGTRLSIL.

A word on this clonotype: One end of the junction is discordant with germline, which a read error may explain. The genes are TRBV5-8 and TRBJ1-3, with D perhaps matching TRBD1 (5 bases). CDR3 length: 14 residues. The V gene's germline CDR1 is SGHTS and CDR2 YDEGEE. CDR3 in amino acids: CASSTDWGNTGIDF. In DNA form, the CDR3 reads TGTGCCAGCAGCACCGATTGGGGGAACACCGGGATAGATTTT.

This clonotype was picked up one time. The V call is TRBV9, the J call TRBJ1-2, with no clear D. CDR1 and CDR2 (germline): SGDLS, YYNGEE. Trimming shortened V by 4 bases and J by 14 bases, and 18 bases separated the two germline ends. The CDR3 runs 12 residues. CDR3 amino acids: CASSLAAYGSTF. CDR3 nucleotides: TGTGCCAGCAGCTTAGCGGCCTATGGCTCTACCTTC.

The V and J genes are TRBV20-1 and TRBJ1-2; no clear D gene. V lost 1 base and J 9 bases, leaving 15 bases between the germline ends. There are 13 residues in the CDR3. Germline values: CDR1 DFQATT, CDR2 SNEGSKA (reference sequence). CDR3 sequence (DNA): TGCAGTGCTAGAGCTGGGAACAATCAGCGCTACACCTTC. Encoded protein: CSARAGNNQRYTF.

This clonotype was counted once. This chain connects TRBV5-4 to TRBJ1-2, with a weak D call TRBD1 (5 bases). V dropped 2 bases and J dropped 8 bases, with 19 bases sitting between them. The CDR3 extends over 15 amino acids. CDR1 is SGHNT and CDR2 is YYREEE in the germline V gene (reference sequence). Here the CDR3 DNA reads TGTGCCAGCAGCTTAGGGCGGGGGGGAAGACTGGGCTACACCTTC. As protein: CASSLGRGGRLGYTF.

The chain uses TRBV20-1 and TRBJ2-2; either TRBD1 or TRBD2 may supply D (5 bases each). The CDR3 totals 12 residues. The germline gives CDR1 DFQATT, CDR2 SNEGSKA (reference sequence). Trimming cost V 5 bases and J 15 bases, with 19 bases left between them. The CDR3 spells CSAGGHPGEMFF. Written as DNA, the CDR3 is TGCAGTGCTGGAGGACATCCCGGGGAAATGTTTTTT.

A note on this clonotype: Germline is not matched at one junction end, which may reflect a read error. J is TRBJ1-5 and V is TRBV2; D is unclear. Germline values: CDR1 SNHLY, CDR2 FYNNEI. The CDR3 has 14 amino acids. The CDR3 bases are TGTGCCAGCAACAACCAGATTAGCAGTCAGCCCCAGCATTTT. Protein: CASNNQISSQPQHF.

There are a few counts of this clonotype. At one boundary the junction diverges from the germline segment, which might be a read error. The chain combines TRBV11-1 with TRBJ1-6; D call uncertain. CDR1 and CDR2 (germline): SGHAT, FQDESV (reference sequence). This CDR3 has 15 residues. CDR3 nucleotide sequence: TGCGCCAGCAGCCCCGGCACAGTAATACGATCACCCCCCCACTTT. This encodes CASSPGTVIRSPPHF. The whole variable domain, filled in from reference TRBV11-1 and TRBJ1-6, reads EAEVAQSPRYKITEKSQAVAFWCDPISGHATLYWYRQILGQGPELLVQFQDESVVDDSQLPKDRFSAERLKGVDSTLKIQPAELGDSAMYLCASSPGTVIRSPPHFGNGTRLTVT.

In the case of this clonotype: A junction boundary mismatches the germline segment, possibly from a read error. The J gene is TRBJ2-3, the V gene TRBV19; D not certain. The J call is doubtful: the DNA matches TRBJ1-2 better. Looked up from germline, CDR1 is LNHDA and CDR2 is SQIVND (reference sequence). The CDR3 has 12 residues. The DNA of the CDR3 is TGTGCCAGTAGTAGTCAAAACTATAGCTACACCTTC. This encodes CASSSQNYSYTF.

Worth noting for this clonotype: No conserved phenylalanine or tryptophan ends this CDR3, so it is likely a read error. No DNA is shown, since the ends of the CDR3 on it are uncertain; the CDR3 is the one TCRdb lists. The CDR3 sequence: CASSLGQGTEAFG. The rearrangement uses TRBV7-3 and TRBJ1-1; the table assigns TRBD1, which was not confirmed against the DNA. From its first to its last residue, the CDR3 has 13 amino acids. Germline lookup yields CDR1 SGHTA and CDR2 FQGTGA.

The chain combines TRBV7-2 with TRBJ1-1, with D hard to call. The CDR3 loop spans 16 amino acids. Deletions cut 4 bases from V and 11 bases from J, with 26 bases between. CDR1 SGHTA and CDR2 FQGNSA come from the germline V gene. CDR3 amino acids: CASSSAADGSTATAFF. In DNA form, the CDR3 reads TGTGCCAGCAGCTCGGCGGCGGATGGGAGCACCGCTACGGCTTTCTTT.

Turning to this clonotype: The junction and the germline gene differ at one end; a read error may be behind it. This chain joins TRBV10-1 and TRBJ1-2, with D maybe TRBD1 (6 bases). The CDR3 covers 15 residues. Per germline, CDR1 WNHNN and CDR2 SYGVQD (reference sequence). DNA for the CDR3: TGTGCCAGCACGATCTATCCGGGGGCGCAGCATGGCTACACCTTC. Amino acid sequence: CASTIYPGAQHGYTF.

The chain links TRBV2 to TRBJ1-1, with D unclear. CDR3 size: 13 residues. V lost 6 bases to trimming and J lost 9 bases, with 17 bases between them. Germline lookup yields CDR1 SNHLY and CDR2 FYNNEI. Here the CDR3 reads CASSVRRDTKAFF. CDR3 nucleotides: TGTGCCAGCAGCGTAAGGCGTGATACTAAAGCTTTCTTT.

The gene calls are TRBV19 and TRBJ1-6; tentatively, D is TRBD1 (6 bases). V lost 1 base, J lost 6 bases, and 13 bases lay in between. Germline assignment: CDR1 LNHDA and CDR2 SQIVND (reference sequence). The CDR3 has 16 residues. The CDR3 is CASSIVQRGGNSPLHF. The CDR3 region has the DNA TGTGCCAGTAGTATAGTACAGAGAGGGGGTAATTCACCCCTCCACTTT.

This clonotype came up many times. V gene TRBV9 combines with J gene TRBJ1-2, with D perhaps matching TRBD1 (6 bases). The CDR3 is 16 amino acids. The V end was cut by 4 bases, the J end by 8 bases, with 24 bases between. Germline V CDR1 and CDR2: SGDLS, YYNGEE. CDR3 DNA: TGTGCCAGCAGCATCCCGCTAACAGGGCCCTCTCTAGGCTACACCTTC. As protein: CASSIPLTGPSLGYTF.